The clone carrying this T cell receptor beta chain was recorded a few times. What it recognizes is unknown. This sample is drawn from a study of cytomegalovirus exposure and HLA in healthy donors. Overall study results and limits: According to the study, around 160 TCR beta chains were cytomegalovirus-associated. There were reportedly fewer N-insertions in an Asian-associated ancestry cluster than the approximately 630-donor mean, in a later analysis. Earlier analysis found most TCR beta V segments productive about 90% or about 30% of the time.

Germline V CDR1 and CDR2: SGHAT, FQNNGV. J was trimmed by 2 bases and V by 4 bases; bases with no gene match: 5. The CDR3 is 14 amino acids. The PCR used 60 Vbeta and 13 Jbeta primers. Profiling relied on immunoSEQ multiplex PCR, and the TCRdb table lists in-frame clones only, not all of them. The sample contains about 98,000 clones, around 57% of which appear only once. This sequence was found in a human donor in good health. Material: PBMCs. This rearrangement joins TRBV11-2 to TRBJ2-7; 7 bases are shared with TRBD1. The DNA of the CDR3 is TGTGCCAGCAGCTATAACAGGGGAACCTACGAGCAGTACTTC. Its translation is CASSYNRGTYEQYF.